Presented here are 31 T cell receptor beta chains from one specimen sequenced in a study of blood T cell repertoires in COVID-19. Sequencing used immunoSEQ multiplex PCR; TCRdb keeps in-frame clones, though not all of them. Among some 45,000 clones, around 82% were seen once, and the ten largest hold 25% to 35%. The sample consisted of peripheral blood. Source of these receptors: an elderly woman with acute or convalescent COVID-19.

V is TRBV6-6 and J is TRBJ1-1; no clear D. Germline-derived CDR1 and CDR2 are MNHNY and SVGAGI (reference sequence). Trimming took 8 bases from V and 11 from J, leaving 15 bases between them. The CDR3 has 11 residues. The CDR3: CASFSRGYAFF. The CDR3 nucleotides read TGTGCCAGCTTCTCCCGAGGGTACGCTTTCTTT.

The chain links TRBV19 to TRBJ1-4; no clear D. V was trimmed by 4 bases and J by 8 bases, leaving 8 bases between them. Germline V gene sequence: CDR1 LNHDA, CDR2 SQIVND (reference sequence). This CDR3 is built from 12 residues. Here the CDR3 reads CASSTAGEKLFF. The CDR3 DNA reads TGTGCCAGTAGTACCGCGGGAGAAAAACTGTTTTTT. The whole variable domain, filled in from reference TRBV19 and TRBJ1-4, reads DGGITQSPKYLFRKEGQNVTLSCEQNLNHDAMYWYRQDPGQGLRLIYYSQIVNDFQKGDIAEGYSVSREKKESFPLTVTSAQKNPTAFYLCASSTAGEKLFFGSGTQLSVL.

The V call is TRBV5-1, the J call TRBJ2-2; D is unresolved. The germline V and J ends were trimmed by 5 bases and 5 bases, with 13 bases remaining between them. The CDR3 has 14 amino acids. Germline CDR1 and CDR2: SGHRS and YFSETQ. In DNA, the CDR3 is TGCGCCAGCAGTCAATCCCCCGGGACCGGGGAGCTGTTTTTT. Translating gives CASSQSPGTGELFF.

For the CDR3, the DNA is TGTGCCAGCAGCCTCCGGACTAGCGGGAACCCCAATGAGCAGTTCTTC. It yields the protein CASSLRTSGNPNEQFF. The rearrangement joins TRBV3-1 (or the pseudogene TRBV3-2) to TRBJ2-1; 12 nucleotides match TRBD2. The CDR3 has 16 amino acids. The V segment lost 4 bases and the J segment 6 bases; nucleotides outside the gene matches: 7. CDR1 LGHDT and CDR2 YNNKEL come from the germline V gene (reference sequence).

J is TRBJ2-7 and V is TRBV28; 11 bases align to TRBD1. Germline CDR1 is MDHEN and CDR2 is SYDVKM. V gave up 5 bases and J gave up 6 bases; unmatched junction bases: 3. The CDR3 length is 13 residues. Here the CDR3 reads CASSTGTGGEQYF. As DNA, the CDR3 is TGTGCCAGCAGTACGGGGACAGGGGGCGAGCAGTACTTC.

The chain joins TRBV6-5 to TRBJ2-2, with D perhaps matching TRBD1 (6 bases). With 6 bases removed from V and 4 bases from J, the gap between germline ends came to 15 bases. The CDR3 consists of 15 residues. CDR1 is MNHEY, CDR2 SVGAGI, per germline. The CDR3 DNA reads TGTGCCAGCAGCGACCTGGGCAGGGGCACCGGGGAGCTGTTTTTT. It yields the protein CASSDLGRGTGELFF.

The CDR3 loop reads CASSQGLAGGAGYQETQYF. The CDR3, as DNA: TGTGCCAGCAGCCAAGGGCTAGCGGGAGGCGCGGGTTACCAAGAGACCCAGTACTTC. The rearrangement uses TRBV3-1 (or the pseudogene TRBV3-2) and TRBJ2-5; 11 bases agree with TRBD2. CDR1 is LGHDT, CDR2 YNNKEL, per germline (reference sequence). This CDR3 spans 19 amino acids. V gave up 1 base and J gave up 0 bases; unmatched junction bases: 10.

The chain combines TRBV6-6 with TRBJ2-7, with TRBD2 matching over 8 bases. The CDR3 consists of 14 residues. The germline V gene encodes CDR1 MNHNY and CDR2 SVGAGI (reference sequence). The J segment lost 4 bases and the V segment lost 4 bases, leaving 6 bases of the junction unmatched. The chain's CDR3 is CASSSERERYEQYF. DNA for the CDR3: TGTGCCAGCAGTTCGGAGCGGGAGAGATACGAGCAGTACTTC.

The rearrangement uses TRBV30 and TRBJ2-5; possibly TRBD2 for D (6 bases). Trimming left V 2 bases short and J 14 bases short, with 18 bases between. The CDR3 is 12 amino acids. The germline gives CDR1 GTSNPN, CDR2 SVGIG (reference sequence). The CDR3 DNA reads TGTGCCTGGAGTCCCCTCTTGGGACTTCTTTACTTC. It translates to CAWSPLLGLLYF.

The V gene is TRBV5-1, the J gene TRBJ2-7, with 8 bases matching TRBD2. Trimming took 0 bases from V and 3 from J; bases not matched to a gene: 2. This CDR3 comprises 14 residues. Germline-derived CDR1 and CDR2 are SGHRS and YFSETQ. The CDR3 reads CASSLGGTSYEQYF. For the CDR3, the DNA is TGCGCCAGCAGCTTGGGTGGGACTAGCTACGAGCAGTACTTC.

The V and J genes are TRBV7-9 and TRBJ2-5; D gene uncertain. The length of the CDR3 is 13 residues. The germline V gene has CDR1 SEHNR and CDR2 FQNEAQ (reference sequence). Trimming removed 1 base at V and 5 bases at J, with 8 bases between. Written as DNA, the CDR3 is TGTGCCAGCAGCTTAGGAGTAAGCGAGACCCAGTACTTC. Translation gives CASSLGVSETQYF.

The rearrangement links TRBV5-6 to TRBJ1-1; TRBD1 is a possible D gene (5 bases). Trimming removed 1 base at V and 1 base at J, with 8 bases between. The CDR3 sequence is 14 residues long. Germline V gene data show CDR1 as SGHDT and CDR2 as YYEEEE. CDR3 amino acids: CASSLWQGNTEAFF. The CDR3 DNA is TGTGCCAGCAGCTTGTGGCAGGGGAACACTGAAGCTTTCTTT.

DNA for the CDR3: TGTGCCAGCAGCTTAGGTCCCTCGAGTGAGCAGTTCTTC. As protein: CASSLGPSSEQFF. The chain joins TRBV7-7 to TRBJ2-1, with D unresolved. CDR1 is SSHAT and CDR2 is FNYEAQ in the germline V gene (reference sequence). V was pared by 1 base and J by 9 bases, with 10 bases between. The CDR3 spans 13 residues.

V usage is TRBV27 and J usage is TRBJ1-3; 9 nucleotides align to TRBD1. V shed 5 bases and J 0 bases; nucleotides not matched to a gene: 2. CDR3 size: 15 residues. Germline V lookup: CDR1 MNHEY, CDR2 SMNVEV (reference sequence). CDR3: CASSTTGGSGNTIYF. The CDR3 region has the DNA TGTGCCAGCAGTACGACAGGGGGCTCTGGAAACACCATATATTTT.

The J gene is TRBJ2-7, the V gene TRBV3-1 (or the pseudogene TRBV3-2); D uncertain. Per the germline V gene, CDR1 is LGHDT and CDR2 is YNNKEL (reference sequence). The CDR3 contains 12 residues. Trimming took 1 base from V and 3 from J, leaving 4 bases between them. The CDR3 DNA follows: TGTGCCAGCAGCCAAGTAGTCTACGAGCAGTACTTC. Translating it yields CASSQVVYEQYF.

On this clone itself: Other DNA variants within this sample encode the same CDR3. The rearrangement uses TRBV19 and TRBJ1-1; D not certain. This CDR3 is 15 amino acids long. Trimming stripped 5 bases from V and 1 base from J, with 14 bases between. Germline CDR1 LNHDA, CDR2 SQIVND (reference sequence). The CDR3 nucleotides read TGTGCCAGTAGTCCCTACCAGGCAACGAACACTGAAGCTTTCTTT. As protein: CASSPYQATNTEAFF.

The J gene is TRBJ1-1, the V gene TRBV2; D is possibly TRBD1 (5 bases). V gave up 4 bases and J gave up 0 bases, with 9 bases separating them. The germline V gene has CDR1 SNHLY and CDR2 FYNNEI. The CDR3 covers 14 residues. The CDR3 DNA sequence: TGTGCCAGCAGTGGACAGCTTATGAACACTGAAGCTTTCTTT. Translated: CASSGQLMNTEAFF.

CDR3 amino acids: CASTSEETQYF. The CDR3, as DNA: TGCGCCAGCACCTCAGAAGAGACCCAGTACTTC. This sequence joins TRBV5-1 and TRBJ2-5, with D unresolved. There are 11 residues in the CDR3. V was shortened by 6 bases and J by 3 bases, with 6 bases between the two germline ends. Germline lookup yields CDR1 SGHRS and CDR2 YFSETQ.

This clone was recorded once. This chain links TRBV27 with TRBJ1-2, with 8 positions matching TRBD1. V dropped 5 bases and J dropped 7; count of bases not matched to a gene: 12. The CDR3 sequence is 15 residues long. Germline lookup yields CDR1 MNHEY and CDR2 SMNVEV (reference sequence). The CDR3 reads CASSPDPDRARGYTF. DNA of the CDR3: TGTGCCAGCAGTCCAGACCCGGACAGGGCCCGTGGCTACACCTTC.

This sequence joins TRBV18 and TRBJ1-5; possibly TRBD1 for D (6 bases). The CDR3 consists of 14 residues. V lost 3 bases to trimming and J lost 3 bases, with 9 bases between them. The germline gives CDR1 KGHSH, CDR2 LQKENI. Written as DNA, the CDR3 is TGTGCCAGCTCACCCGGACAGCCCAATCAGCCCCAGCATTTT. Protein: CASSPGQPNQPQHF. Full variable domain (missing parts from reference TRBV18 and TRBJ1-5): NAGVMQNPRHLVRRRGQEARLRCSPMKGHSHVYWYRQLPEEGLKFMVYLQKENIIDESGMPKERFSAEFPKEGPSILRIQQVVRGDSAAYFCASSPGQPNQPQHFGDGTRLSIL.

The gene calls are TRBV5-6 and TRBJ2-7; possible D gene TRBD2, 6 bases. CDR3 length: 13 residues. Germline values: CDR1 SGHDT, CDR2 YYEEEE. Trimming cost V 3 bases and J 6 bases, with 13 bases left between them. CDR3 nucleotides: TGTGCCAGCAGCTGGCGGCGACTAGGCGAGCAGTACTTC. Encoded protein: CASSWRRLGEQYF.

The V gene is TRBV19, the J gene TRBJ2-1, with D uncertain. In germline, CDR1 is LNHDA, CDR2 SQIVND (reference sequence). The V end was cut by 4 bases, the J end by 4 bases, with 17 bases between. CDR3 length equals 16 residues. CDR3: CASSTPVLGSYNEQFF. Here the CDR3 DNA reads TGTGCCAGTAGTACTCCGGTGCTAGGTTCATACAATGAGCAGTTCTTC.

V usage is TRBV28 and J usage is TRBJ1-5, with 8 nucleotides matching TRBD1. Germline CDR1 reads MDHEN; CDR2 reads SYDVKM. The CDR3 runs 14 residues. V trimming: 4 bases; J trimming: 1 base; junction bases outside the gene matches: 0. The CDR3 spells CASSSGGSNQPQHF. CDR3 nucleotide sequence: TGTGCCAGCAGTTCAGGGGGCAGCAATCAGCCCCAGCATTTT.

V and J are TRBV7-9 and TRBJ1-4; D is possibly TRBD1 (6 bases). CDR1 and CDR2 from the germline V gene are SEHNR and FQNEAQ (reference sequence). V was clipped by 4 bases and J by 2 bases, with 14 bases between them. The CDR3 spans 16 residues. The CDR3 reads CASSSDRQATNEKLFF. CDR3 sequence (DNA): TGTGCCAGCAGCTCTGACCGACAGGCTACTAATGAAAAACTGTTTTTT. The variable domain in full, with the rest retrieved from reference TRBV7-9 and TRBJ1-4, is DTGVSQNPRHKITKRGQNVTFRCDPISEHNRLYWYRQTLGQGPEFLTYFQNEAQLEKSRLLSDRFSAERPKGSFSTLEIQRTEQGDSAMYLCASSSDRQATNEKLFFGSGTQLSVL.

The gene calls are TRBV3-1 (or the pseudogene TRBV3-2) and TRBJ2-3; maybe TRBD1 (6 bases). CDR1 is LGHDT and CDR2 is YNNKEL in the germline V gene (reference sequence). Trimming stripped 2 bases from V and 6 bases from J, with 18 bases between. This CDR3 has 16 residues. The CDR3 here is CASSQRTGSSSDTQYF. In nucleotides, the CDR3 is TGTGCCAGCAGCCAACGTACAGGGTCGAGTTCGGATACGCAGTATTTT.

With regard to this clone: Germline is not matched at one junction end, which may reflect a read error. The rearrangement uses TRBV10-2 and TRBJ1-6; D remains ambiguous. CDR3 size: 12 residues. Germline lookup yields CDR1 WSHSY and CDR2 SAAADI. CDR3 region: CASSESNRERIF. In DNA form, the CDR3 reads TGCGCCAGCAGTGAGTCGAACCGGGAACGGATATTT.

This clone was picked up one time. The chain recombines TRBV2 with TRBJ1-6, with D perhaps TRBD1 (5 bases). Trimming cost V 2 bases and J 10 bases, with 15 bases left between them. The CDR3 is made up of 15 amino acids. CDR1 is SNHLY and CDR2 is FYNNEI in the germline V gene. The CDR3 region has the DNA TGTGCCAGCAGTGAACAGGGCCACGATGGGTCACCCCTCCACTTT. It yields the protein CASSEQGHDGSPLHF.

This clone has just a few counts. V and J are TRBV5-4 and TRBJ2-4, with a possible D match to TRBD1 (5 bases). The CDR3 has 15 residues. Germline V gene lookup returns CDR1 SGHNT and CDR2 YYREEE (reference sequence). V was pared by 0 bases and J by 4 bases, with 11 bases between. CDR3 DNA: TGTGCCAGCAGCTTGGGAGGCGACAGAAAAAACATTCAGTACTTC. Translating it yields CASSLGGDRKNIQYF.

The rearrangement uses TRBV5-1 and TRBJ1-1; TRBD1 matches 9 bases. J gave up 10 bases and V 3 bases, and 13 bases lay outside the gene matches. The CDR3 is made up of 15 amino acids. The germline CDR1 and CDR2 sequences are SGHRS and YFSETQ. The CDR3 nucleotides read TGCGCCAGCAGCTCTAACCGGCCAGACAGGGGGGTAGCTTTCTTT. Translated, it gives CASSSNRPDRGVAFF.

A single count supports this clone. V usage is TRBV24-1 and J usage is TRBJ2-2; TRBD2 matches at 12 bases. CDR1 KGHDR and CDR2 SFDVKD come from the germline V gene. The CDR3 length is 16 residues. With V trimmed by 4 bases and J by 4 bases, 3 bases remained unmatched. This CDR3 is CATSERLAGVTGELFF. As DNA, the CDR3 is TGTGCCACCAGTGAACGACTAGCGGGAGTCACCGGGGAGCTGTTTTTT.

The chain has TRBV19 and TRBJ2-2; 9 bases are a match to TRBD2. Germline V gene lookup returns CDR1 LNHDA and CDR2 SQIVND (reference sequence). The junction had 7 bases not matched to a gene; V was cut back by 4 bases and J by 7 bases. The CDR3 covers 15 residues. The DNA of the CDR3 is TGTGCCAGTAGTAAAGTTAGCGGGAGCAACGGGGAGCTGTTTTTT. It is translated as CASSKVSGSNGELFF.